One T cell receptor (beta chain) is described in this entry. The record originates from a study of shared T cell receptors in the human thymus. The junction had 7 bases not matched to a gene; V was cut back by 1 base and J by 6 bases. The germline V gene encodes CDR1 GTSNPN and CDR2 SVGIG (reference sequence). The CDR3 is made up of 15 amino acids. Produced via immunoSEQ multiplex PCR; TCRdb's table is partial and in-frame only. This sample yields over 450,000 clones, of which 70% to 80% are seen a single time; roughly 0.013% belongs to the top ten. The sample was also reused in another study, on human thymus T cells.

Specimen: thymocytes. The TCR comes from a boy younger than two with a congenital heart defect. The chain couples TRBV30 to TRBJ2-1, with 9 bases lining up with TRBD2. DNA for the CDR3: TGTGCCTGGAGTGCCAAGGCGCGGGAGGGCAATGAGCAGTTCTTC. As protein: CAWSAKAREGNEQFF.